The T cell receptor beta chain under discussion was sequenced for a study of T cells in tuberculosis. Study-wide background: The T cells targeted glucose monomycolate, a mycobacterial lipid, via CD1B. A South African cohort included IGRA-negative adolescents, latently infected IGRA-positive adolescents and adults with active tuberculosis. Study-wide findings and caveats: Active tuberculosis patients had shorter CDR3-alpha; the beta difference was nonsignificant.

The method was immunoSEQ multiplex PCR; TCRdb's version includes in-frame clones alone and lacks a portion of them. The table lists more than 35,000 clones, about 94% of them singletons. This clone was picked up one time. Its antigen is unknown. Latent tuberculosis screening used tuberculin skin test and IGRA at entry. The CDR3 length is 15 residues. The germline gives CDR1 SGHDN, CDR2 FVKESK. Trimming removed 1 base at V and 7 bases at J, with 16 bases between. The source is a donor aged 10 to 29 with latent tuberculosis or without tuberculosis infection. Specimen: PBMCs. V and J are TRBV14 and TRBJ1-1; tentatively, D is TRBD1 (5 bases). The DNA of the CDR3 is TGTGCCAGCAGCCAAGCCTTTATCGGGGGAATTGAAGCTTTCTTT. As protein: CASSQAFIGGIEAFF.